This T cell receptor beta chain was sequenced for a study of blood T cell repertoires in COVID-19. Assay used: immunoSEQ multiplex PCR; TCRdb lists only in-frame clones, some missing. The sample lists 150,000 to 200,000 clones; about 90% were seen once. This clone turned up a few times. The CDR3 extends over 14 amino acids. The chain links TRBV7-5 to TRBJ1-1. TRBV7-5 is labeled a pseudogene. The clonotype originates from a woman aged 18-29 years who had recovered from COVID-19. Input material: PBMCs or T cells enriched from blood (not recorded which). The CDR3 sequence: CARSSGGEDFEAFF. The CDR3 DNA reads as TGTGCCAGAAGCTCCGGAGGGGAGGATTTTGAAGCTTTCTTT.